This T cell receptor (beta chain) was captured by sequencing in a study of blood T cell repertoires in COVID-19. TCRdb's table, derived via immunoSEQ multiplex PCR, lists solely in-frame clones and lacks some. The data show under 400,000 clones, around 88% seen once. V lost 6 bases, J lost 5 bases, and 14 bases lay in between. Germline V gene data show CDR1 as MDHEN and CDR2 as SYDVKM. The CDR3 extends over 15 amino acids. The V call is TRBV28, the J call TRBJ1-6; the D gene is possibly TRBD1 (5 bases). This TCR was recovered from a woman younger than 45 with COVID-19, enrolled during active disease. The sequencing input was peripheral blood. The CDR3 DNA reads as TGTGCCAGCAGCCTCATCGACAGAGATAATTCACCCCTCCACTTT. It is translated as CASSLIDRDNSPLHF.